Listed here are 32 T cell receptor beta chains from one sample, sequenced in a study of T-cell reconstitution after alpha-beta-depleted transplantation in children. The TCRbeta library incorporated unique molecular identifiers. TCRdb redid the calling of the PCR reads with MiXCR, one entry per CDR3 protein. The sample includes 540,000 or so distinct CDR3 sequences, 23% of them seen just once. The source material was PBMCs, mostly from graft donor cells, sampled 360 days after TCRalphabeta/CD19-depleted stem cell transplant. Source of these receptors: a boy younger than two who had a stem cell transplant for acute myeloid leukemia, so the T cells may come from the graft donor.

The chain carries TRBV6-1 and TRBJ1-2; D not resolved. The germline CDR1 and CDR2 sequences are MNHNS and SASEGT. V lost 5 bases and J 5 bases, leaving 12 bases between the germline ends. The CDR3 runs to 13 residues. CDR3: CASSRDGRYGYTF. CDR3 DNA: TGTGCCAGCAGTCGCGACGGACGATATGGCTACACCTTC.

The chain carries TRBV5-1 and TRBJ2-2, with TRBD1 identical over 9 bases. The J segment lost 7 bases and the V segment lost 2 bases, leaving 6 bases of the junction unmatched. This CDR3 comprises 15 residues. The germline CDR1 and CDR2 sequences are SGHRS and YFSETQ. The CDR3 sequence: CASSFNRGLNGELFF. The CDR3 DNA reads TGCGCCAGCAGCTTTAACAGGGGGCTGAACGGGGAGCTGTTTTTT.

This clonotype was found many times. The V and J genes are TRBV6-5 and TRBJ1-2; 7 positions match TRBD1. The CDR3 is made up of 15 amino acids. The trim removed 4 bases at V and 4 bases at J, leaving 9 bases unmatched. CDR1 is MNHEY and CDR2 is SVGAGI in the germline V gene. CDR3: CASSFPTGAGYGYTF. CDR3 DNA sequence: TGTGCCAGCAGTTTCCCCACAGGGGCGGGCTATGGCTACACCTTC.

The chain combines TRBV4-2 with TRBJ2-1; D is ambiguous. CDR1 is LGHNA, CDR2 YNFKEQ, per germline. CDR3 length: 17 amino acids. Trimming removed 10 bases from V and 4 bases from J, with 26 bases in between. Here the CDR3 DNA reads TGTGCCATGGGCCCCGGGCTCGGGCGGAGATTTTACAATGAGCAGTTCTTC. This translates into CAMGPGLGRRFYNEQFF.

This rearrangement joins TRBV30 to TRBJ2-2; TRBD2 agrees at 7 bases. CDR1 is GTSNPN, CDR2 SVGIG, per germline (reference sequence). V shed 6 bases and J 3 bases; nucleotides not matched to a gene: 7. The CDR3 extends over 14 amino acids. CDR3 nucleotide sequence: TGTGCCTGTCAGCCCCGGGGGGACACCGGGGAGCTGTTTTTT. This translates into CACQPRGDTGELFF.

The chain is built from TRBV29-1 and TRBJ2-7; 8 nucleotides align to TRBD1. With V trimmed by 2 bases and J by 2 bases, 8 bases remained unmatched. The CDR3 runs to 15 residues. Germline V lookup: CDR1 SQVTM, CDR2 ANQGSEA. The CDR3 loop reads CSVETTGTGPYEQYF. The DNA of the CDR3 is TGCAGCGTTGAAACCACCGGGACAGGACCCTACGAGCAGTACTTC.

The chain has TRBV12-3 or TRBV12-4 and TRBJ1-5, with unresolved D. The germline V and J ends were trimmed by 6 bases and 2 bases, with 14 bases remaining between them. The CDR3 covers 15 residues. The CDR3 loop is CASSVHGEGNQPQHF. The DNA for the CDR3 is TGTGCCAGCAGCGTACATGGAGAGGGCAATCAGCCCCAGCATTTT.

The rearrangement links TRBV12-3 or TRBV12-4 to TRBJ2-1; a possible D gene is TRBD1 (5 bases). Deletions cut 3 bases from V and 7 bases from J, with 28 bases between. The CDR3 covers 19 residues. For the CDR3, the DNA is TGTGCCAGCAGTTTTTACCACCGGGCTGGGGCAAGGCCAATAAATGAGCAGTTCTTC. It is translated as CASSFYHRAGARPINEQFF.

This clonotype has ten or more counts. J is TRBJ2-2 and V is TRBV28; 8 bases fit TRBD2. Trimming at V came to 10 bases and at J to 3 bases, leaving 7 bases not matched to a gene. CDR3 size: 14 residues. The germline V gene encodes CDR1 MDHEN and CDR2 SYDVKM. CDR3 sequence reads: CATLSGGDTGELFF. The CDR3 DNA is TGTGCCACCCTATCCGGGGGGGACACCGGGGAGCTGTTTTTT.

The chain recombines TRBV7-2 with TRBJ2-7; D is ambiguous. V lost 5 bases, J lost 0 bases, and 20 bases lay in between. The CDR3 consists of 17 residues. Per the germline V gene, CDR1 is SGHTA and CDR2 is FQGNSA. The CDR3, as DNA: TGTGCCAGCAGCGCCGGACCACACCTCTCCCTCTCCTACGAGCAGTACTTC. Translating it yields CASSAGPHLSLSYEQYF.

This rearrangement joins TRBV20-1 to TRBJ2-5, with unresolved D. Germline V CDR1 and CDR2: DFQATT, SNEGSKA (reference sequence). Trimming took off 3 bases at V and 5 bases at J, with 7 bases between the two ends. The CDR3 has 11 amino acids. CDR3 region: CSARRRETQYF. The CDR3 nucleotides read TGCAGTGCTAGGCGCCGGGAGACCCAGTACTTC.

The chain is built from TRBV12-3 or TRBV12-4 and TRBJ2-3, with 7 positions matching TRBD1. The CDR3 contains 15 residues. V lost 5 bases to trimming and J lost 6 bases; unmatched junction nucleotides: 11. This chain's CDR3 is CASSPYGQAHDTQYF. The CDR3 DNA follows: TGTGCCAGCAGTCCCTATGGACAGGCCCACGATACGCAGTATTTT.

The chain is built from TRBV27 and TRBJ2-1; D gene uncertain. The CDR3 consists of 13 residues. Germline CDR1 and CDR2: MNHEY and SMNVEV (reference sequence). With 2 bases removed from V and 5 bases from J, the gap between germline ends came to 7 bases. The CDR3 bases are TGTGCCAGCAGTTTAATAAGGGACAATGAGCAGTTCTTC. Translated: CASSLIRDNEQFF.

This clonotype showed up many times. The CDR3 DNA reads TGTGCCAGCAGCAAAGATTCGGGGATCTATGGCTACACCTTC. As protein: CASSKDSGIYGYTF. The V gene is TRBV21-1, the J gene TRBJ1-2. TRBV21-1 is classified as a pseudogene. The CDR3 sequence is 14 residues long.

The table lists this clonotype with many counts. The V and J genes are TRBV4-3 and TRBJ2-3; D possibly corresponds to TRBD2 (5 bases). The V end was cut by 0 bases, the J end by 2 bases, with 9 bases between. From germline, CDR1 is LGHNA and CDR2 YSLEER. The CDR3 runs to 15 residues. CDR3 sequence: CASSQDLADTDTQYF. CDR3 nucleotides: TGCGCCAGCAGCCAAGATCTAGCAGACACAGATACGCAGTATTTT.

This clonotype was counted once. The chain carries TRBV28 and TRBJ1-3; D uncertain. Germline V CDR1 and CDR2: MDHEN, SYDVKM. CDR3 length equals 17 residues. The V gene lost 4 bases and the J gene lost 2 bases, with 18 bases spanning the gap. This chain's CDR3 is CASSYGLTSEAGNTIYF. The CDR3 DNA reads as TGTGCCAGCAGTTACGGACTGACCTCTGAGGCTGGAAACACCATATATTTT.

The rearrangement uses TRBV24-1 and TRBJ1-1, with 11 bases that match TRBD1. The germline V gene encodes CDR1 KGHDR and CDR2 SFDVKD. The CDR3 has 13 amino acids. V lost 7 bases to trimming and J lost 5 bases; unmatched junction nucleotides: 2. The CDR3 is CATRDRGQTEAFF. CDR3 coding DNA: TGTGCCACCAGGGACAGGGGGCAAACTGAAGCTTTCTTT.

The chain carries TRBV24-1 and TRBJ2-1; no clear D gene. Germline V gene data show CDR1 as KGHDR and CDR2 as SFDVKD. The V end was cut by 7 bases, the J end by 5 bases, with 5 bases between. The CDR3 has 11 amino acids. In DNA, the CDR3 is TGTGCCACCAGCCTAGACAATGAGCAGTTCTTC. Its protein product is CATSLDNEQFF.

This clonotype was observed a handful of times. The gene calls are TRBV20-1 and TRBJ2-7; 9 bases are a match to TRBD2. CDR3 length equals 14 residues. CDR1 is DFQATT, CDR2 SNEGSKA, per germline (reference sequence). DNA for the CDR3: TGCAGCTCCTTGGCGGGGGGGCCTTCGGGCGAGCAGTACGTC. Residues: CSSLAGGPSGEQYV.

This clonotype was detected a few times. The gene calls are TRBV12-3 or TRBV12-4 and TRBJ2-3; 7 nucleotides agree with TRBD2. J lost 1 base, V lost 4 bases, and 11 bases had no gene match. The CDR3 has 17 amino acids. CDR3 nucleotide sequence: TGTGCCAGCAGTTCCTCCTTTACTAGCGTTGGCACAGATACGCAGTATTTT. Its translation: CASSSSFTSVGTDTQYF.

The genes are TRBV7-2 and TRBJ2-6; tentatively, D is TRBD1 (5 bases). The germline CDR1 and CDR2 sequences are SGHTA and FQGNSA. There are 16 residues in the CDR3. Deletions cut 5 bases from V and 0 bases from J, with 11 bases between. The CDR3 bases are TGTGCCAGCAGCAGAAGACAGTACTCTGGGGCCAACGTCCTGACTTTC. It encodes CASSRRQYSGANVLTF.

This clonotype was observed many times. This chain links TRBV7-2 with TRBJ1-1; a possible D gene is TRBD1 (6 bases). The CDR3 sequence is 16 residues long. V was clipped by 6 bases and J by 4 bases, with 21 bases between them. CDR1 and CDR2 (germline): SGHTA, FQGNSA. CDR3 sequence (DNA): TGTGCCAGCAGTCTAATTGCGTGGACAGCGGGCACTGAAGCTTTCTTT. Its translation is CASSLIAWTAGTEAFF.

The table lists this clonotype with a few counts. The rearrangement links TRBV2 to TRBJ2-5; D remains unclear. In germline, CDR1 is SNHLY, CDR2 FYNNEI. Trimming shortened V by 5 bases and J by 1 base, and 14 bases separated the two germline ends. The CDR3 has 15 residues. CDR3 in amino acids: CASSRTSTTQETQYF. The CDR3 DNA is TGTGCCAGCAGTCGTACTTCTACCACCCAAGAGACCCAGTACTTC.

This clonotype was observed many times. This chain links TRBV5-1 with TRBJ2-1; 8 bases agree with TRBD2. Germline-derived CDR1 and CDR2 are SGHRS and YFSETQ. This CDR3 has 16 amino acids. Unmatched junction bases numbered 9, after V lost 0 bases and J lost 7 bases. The CDR3: CASSLASGGVRNEQFF. The DNA of the CDR3 is TGCGCCAGCAGCTTGGCATCCGGGGGGGTACGAAATGAGCAGTTCTTC.

This clonotype was seen more than once but under ten times. The rearrangement uses TRBV11-2 and TRBJ2-7; 7 nucleotides agree with TRBD2. V trimming: 1 base; J trimming: 4 bases; junction bases outside the gene matches: 7. The CDR3 length is 15 residues. Germline CDR1 is SGHAT and CDR2 is FQNNGV. CDR3 nucleotide sequence: TGTGCCAGCAGCTTAGGAAGACTAGCCATTTACGAGCAGTACGTC. It encodes CASSLGRLAIYEQYV.

This clonotype came up many times. CDR3 sequence: CASSLFVSGRAITGELFF. The DNA for the CDR3 is TGTGCCAGCAGCTTATTCGTCAGCGGGAGGGCGATCACCGGGGAGCTGTTTTTT. The chain is built from TRBV11-2 and TRBJ2-2; 10 positions agree with TRBD2. Trimming cost V 2 bases and J 4 bases; bases outside gene matches: 10. The CDR3 runs 18 residues. In germline, CDR1 is SGHAT, CDR2 FQNNGV.

The table lists this clonotype with many counts. The rearrangement links TRBV29-1 to TRBJ2-3, with TRBD1 identical over 7 bases. The length of the CDR3 is 16 residues. Trimming took 6 bases from V and 3 from J; bases not matched to a gene: 15. In germline, CDR1 is SQVTM, CDR2 ANQGSEA. CDR3 sequence: CSVYQGQAVWTDTQYF. The CDR3 coding sequence is TGCAGCGTCTATCAAGGACAGGCCGTCTGGACAGATACGCAGTATTTT.

The chain joins TRBV12-3 or TRBV12-4 to TRBJ1-1, with D uncertain. V was trimmed by 3 bases and J by 7 bases, leaving 6 bases between them. CDR3 length: 11 residues. CDR3 protein: CASSFAGEAFF. CDR3 coding DNA: TGTGCCAGCAGTTTTGCCGGTGAAGCTTTCTTT.

J is TRBJ2-1 and V is TRBV20-1; D is unresolved. This CDR3 has 12 amino acids. V dropped 1 base and J dropped 9 bases, with 10 bases sitting between them. CDR1 and CDR2 from the germline V gene are DFQATT and SNEGSKA (reference sequence). The CDR3 region is CSARAERREQFF. Here the CDR3 DNA reads TGCAGTGCTAGAGCCGAGAGACGTGAGCAGTTCTTC.

This clonotype came up many times. The chain is built from TRBV29-1 and TRBJ2-2; D might be TRBD1 or TRBD2, each matching 5 bases. V lost 4 bases and J lost 6, with 9 bases in between. CDR1 is SQVTM and CDR2 is ANQGSEA in the germline V gene. The CDR3 extends over 12 amino acids. The CDR3 DNA reads TGCAGCGTTGCCAGGGACGCCGGGGAGCTGTTTTTT. Protein sequence: CSVARDAGELFF.

This chain connects TRBV20-1 to TRBJ2-2, with D possibly called TRBD1 or TRBD2 (5 bases each). This CDR3 contains 17 residues. Germline V lookup: CDR1 DFQATT, CDR2 SNEGSKA (reference sequence). Trimming cost V 3 bases and J 3 bases, with 20 bases left between them. CDR3 sequence (DNA): TGCAGTGCTAGGAGACCCCATCCCCTGGGGGACACCGGGGAGCTGTTTTTT. It encodes CSARRPHPLGDTGELFF.

This clonotype appeared a single time. J is TRBJ2-5 and V is TRBV11-2; 9 nucleotides line up with TRBD2. V dropped 3 bases and J dropped 3; count of bases not matched to a gene: 8. The germline CDR1 and CDR2 sequences are SGHAT and FQNNGV. There are 16 residues in the CDR3. Here the CDR3 DNA reads TGTGCCAGCAGCTTGGGGGCGGGGGGGCCAAAAGAGACCCAGTACTTC. This codes for CASSLGAGGPKETQYF. Full variable domain (outside the CDR3, taken from reference TRBV11-2 and TRBJ2-5): EAGVAQSPRYKIIEKRQSVAFWCNPISGHATLYWYQQILGQGPKLLIQFQNNGVVDDSQLPKDRFSAERLKGVDSTLKIQPAKLEDSAVYLCASSLGAGGPKETQYFGPGTRLLVL.